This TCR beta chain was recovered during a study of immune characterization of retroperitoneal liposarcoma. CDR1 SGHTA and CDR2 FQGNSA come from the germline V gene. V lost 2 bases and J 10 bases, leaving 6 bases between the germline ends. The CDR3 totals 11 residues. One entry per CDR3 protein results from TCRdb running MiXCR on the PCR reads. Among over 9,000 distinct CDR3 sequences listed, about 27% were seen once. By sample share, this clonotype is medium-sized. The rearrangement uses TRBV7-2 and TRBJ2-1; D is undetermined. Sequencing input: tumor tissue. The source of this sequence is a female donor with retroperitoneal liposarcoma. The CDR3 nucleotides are TGTGCCAGCAGCTTATTGAACGAGCAGTTCTTC. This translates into CASSLLNEQFF.